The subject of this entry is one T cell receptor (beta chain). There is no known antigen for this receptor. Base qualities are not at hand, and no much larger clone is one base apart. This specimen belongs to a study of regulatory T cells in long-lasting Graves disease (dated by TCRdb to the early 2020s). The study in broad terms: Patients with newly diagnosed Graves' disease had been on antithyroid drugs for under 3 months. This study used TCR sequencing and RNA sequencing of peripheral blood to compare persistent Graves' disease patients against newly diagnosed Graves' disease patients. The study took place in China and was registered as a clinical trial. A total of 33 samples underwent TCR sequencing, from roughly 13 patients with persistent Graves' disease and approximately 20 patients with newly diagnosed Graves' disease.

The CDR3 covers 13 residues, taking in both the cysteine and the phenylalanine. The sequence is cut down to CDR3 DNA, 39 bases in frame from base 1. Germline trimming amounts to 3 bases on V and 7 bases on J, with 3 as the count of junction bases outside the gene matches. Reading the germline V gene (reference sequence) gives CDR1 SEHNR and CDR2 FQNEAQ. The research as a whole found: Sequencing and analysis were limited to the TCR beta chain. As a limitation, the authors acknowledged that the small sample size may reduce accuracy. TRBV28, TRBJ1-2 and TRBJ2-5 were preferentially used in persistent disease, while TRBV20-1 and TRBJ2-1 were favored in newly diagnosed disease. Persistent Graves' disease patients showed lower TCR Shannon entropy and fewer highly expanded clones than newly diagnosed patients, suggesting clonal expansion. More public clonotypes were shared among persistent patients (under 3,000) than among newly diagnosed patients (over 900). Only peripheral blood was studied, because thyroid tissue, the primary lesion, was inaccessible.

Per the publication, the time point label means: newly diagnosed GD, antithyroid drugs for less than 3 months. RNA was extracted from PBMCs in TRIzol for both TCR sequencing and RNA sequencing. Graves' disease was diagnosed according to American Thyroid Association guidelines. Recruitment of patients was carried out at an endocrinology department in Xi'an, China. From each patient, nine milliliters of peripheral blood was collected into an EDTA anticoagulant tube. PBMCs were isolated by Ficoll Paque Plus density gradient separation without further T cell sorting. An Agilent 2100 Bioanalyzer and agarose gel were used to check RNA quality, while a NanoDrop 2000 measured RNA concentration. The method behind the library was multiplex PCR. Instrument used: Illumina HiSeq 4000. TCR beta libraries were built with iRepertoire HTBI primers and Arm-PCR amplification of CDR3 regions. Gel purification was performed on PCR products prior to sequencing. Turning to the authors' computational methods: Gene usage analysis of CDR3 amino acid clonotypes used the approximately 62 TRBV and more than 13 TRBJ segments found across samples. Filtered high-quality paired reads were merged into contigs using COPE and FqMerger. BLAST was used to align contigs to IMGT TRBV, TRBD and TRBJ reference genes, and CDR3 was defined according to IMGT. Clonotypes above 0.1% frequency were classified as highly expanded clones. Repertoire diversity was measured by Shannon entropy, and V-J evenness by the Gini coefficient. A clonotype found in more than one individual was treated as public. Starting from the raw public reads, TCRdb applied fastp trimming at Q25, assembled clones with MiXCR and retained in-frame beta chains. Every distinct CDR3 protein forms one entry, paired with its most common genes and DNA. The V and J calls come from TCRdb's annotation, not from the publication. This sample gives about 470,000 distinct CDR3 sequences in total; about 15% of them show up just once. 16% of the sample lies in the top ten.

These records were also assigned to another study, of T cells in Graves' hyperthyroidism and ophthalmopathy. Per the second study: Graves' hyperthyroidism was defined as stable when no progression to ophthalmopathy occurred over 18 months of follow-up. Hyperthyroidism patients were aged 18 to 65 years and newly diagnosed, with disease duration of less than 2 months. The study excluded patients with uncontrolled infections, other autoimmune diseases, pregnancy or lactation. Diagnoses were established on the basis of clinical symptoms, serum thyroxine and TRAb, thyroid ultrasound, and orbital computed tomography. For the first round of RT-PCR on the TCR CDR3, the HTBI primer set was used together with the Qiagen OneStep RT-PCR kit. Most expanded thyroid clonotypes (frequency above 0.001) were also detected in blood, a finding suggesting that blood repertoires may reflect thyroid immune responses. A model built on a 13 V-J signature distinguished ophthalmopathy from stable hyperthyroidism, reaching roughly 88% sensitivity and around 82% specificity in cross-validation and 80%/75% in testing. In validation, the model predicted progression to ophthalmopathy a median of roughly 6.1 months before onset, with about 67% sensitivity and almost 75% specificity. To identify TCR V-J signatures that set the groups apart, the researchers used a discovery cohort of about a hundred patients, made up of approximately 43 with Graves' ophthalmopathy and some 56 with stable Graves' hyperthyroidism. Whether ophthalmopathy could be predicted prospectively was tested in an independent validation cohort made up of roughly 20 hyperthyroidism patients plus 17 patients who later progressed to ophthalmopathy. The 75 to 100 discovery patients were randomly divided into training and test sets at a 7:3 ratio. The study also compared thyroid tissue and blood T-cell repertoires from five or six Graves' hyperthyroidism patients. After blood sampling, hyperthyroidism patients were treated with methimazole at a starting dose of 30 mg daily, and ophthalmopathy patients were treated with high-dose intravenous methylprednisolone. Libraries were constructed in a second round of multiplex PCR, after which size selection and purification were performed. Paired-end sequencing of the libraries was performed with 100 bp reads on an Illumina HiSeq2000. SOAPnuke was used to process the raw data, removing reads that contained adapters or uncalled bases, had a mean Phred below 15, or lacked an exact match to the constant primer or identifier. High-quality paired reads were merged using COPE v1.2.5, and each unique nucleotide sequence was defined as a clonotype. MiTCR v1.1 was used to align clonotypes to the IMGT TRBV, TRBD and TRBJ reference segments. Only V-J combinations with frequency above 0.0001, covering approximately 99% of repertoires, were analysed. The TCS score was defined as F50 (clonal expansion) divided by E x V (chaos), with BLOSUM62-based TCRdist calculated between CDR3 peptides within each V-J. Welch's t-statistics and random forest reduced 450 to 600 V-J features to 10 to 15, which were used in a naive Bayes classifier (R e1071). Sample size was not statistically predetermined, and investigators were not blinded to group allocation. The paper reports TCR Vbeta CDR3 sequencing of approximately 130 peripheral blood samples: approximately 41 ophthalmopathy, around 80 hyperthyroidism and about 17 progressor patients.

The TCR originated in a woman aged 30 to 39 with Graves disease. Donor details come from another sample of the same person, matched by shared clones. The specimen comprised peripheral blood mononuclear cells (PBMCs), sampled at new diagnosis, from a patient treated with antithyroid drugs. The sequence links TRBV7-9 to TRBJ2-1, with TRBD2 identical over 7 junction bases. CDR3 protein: CASSLTSRNEQFF. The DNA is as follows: TGTGCCAGCAGCTTGACTAGCCGTAATGAGCAGTTCTTC.